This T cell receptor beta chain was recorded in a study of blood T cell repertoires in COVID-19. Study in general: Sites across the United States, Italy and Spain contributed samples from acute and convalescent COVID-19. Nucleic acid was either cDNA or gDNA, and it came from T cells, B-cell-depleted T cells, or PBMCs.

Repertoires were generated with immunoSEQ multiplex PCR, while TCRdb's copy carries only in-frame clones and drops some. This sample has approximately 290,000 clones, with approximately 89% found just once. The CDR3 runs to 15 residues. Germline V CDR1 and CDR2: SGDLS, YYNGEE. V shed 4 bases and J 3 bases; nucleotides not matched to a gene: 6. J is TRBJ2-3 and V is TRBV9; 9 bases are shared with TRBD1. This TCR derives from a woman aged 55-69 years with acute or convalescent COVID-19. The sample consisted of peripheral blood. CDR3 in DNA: TGTGCCAGCAGCCGACAGGGGGGATGGACAGATACGCAGTATTTT. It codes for CASSRQGGWTDTQYF.